This TCR beta chain emerged from a study of cytomegalovirus exposure and HLA in healthy donors. Study results and caveats: The study carried out a later analysis of TCR beta sequences. It associated approximately 16,000 of them with specific HLA alleles at a false discovery rate of 0.05. Analyzed later, most CMV-associated TCR beta chains appeared HLA-restricted.

This PCR relied on a set of 60 Vbeta primers and 13 Jbeta primers. Produced via immunoSEQ multiplex PCR; TCRdb's table is partial and in-frame only. The repertoire has 160,000 or so clones, approximately 80% of them found once; the top ten carry 4.9%. A word on this clone: Antigen: not known.

What was sequenced was PBMCs. This clonotype was sampled from a woman aged 18-29 years in good health and CMV-seropositive.

CDR3 protein: CASSLRLATYNEQFF. The CDR3 region has the DNA TGTGCCAGCAGCTTAAGACTAGCAACCTACAATGAGCAGTTCTTC. V usage is TRBV7-6 and J usage is TRBJ2-1, with 7 bases identical to TRBD2. The ends lost 2 bases at V and 2 bases at J; junction bases unmatched: 3. The CDR3 covers 15 residues. Germline CDR1 and CDR2: SGHVS and FNYEAQ.